A single sample is the source of the 21 T cell receptor beta chains below, sequenced in a study of blood T cell repertoires in COVID-19. Profiling relied on immunoSEQ multiplex PCR, and the TCRdb table lists in-frame clones only, not all of them. This table has hundreds of thousands of clones, roughly 80% appearing once. Sequencing was done on a sample of peripheral blood. The receptors come from a woman in her thirties or forties with active or convalescent COVID-19.

This sequence joins TRBV5-4 and TRBJ2-3; 8 nucleotides match TRBD1. The CDR3 consists of 14 residues. Germline V lookup: CDR1 SGHNT, CDR2 YYREEE (reference sequence). V shed 5 bases and J 6 bases; nucleotides not matched to a gene: 8. Written as DNA, the CDR3 is TGTGCCAGCAGACCTGACAGGGGCGCGGATACGCAGTATTTT. Translation gives CASRPDRGADTQYF.

The chain employs TRBV5-1 and TRBJ2-2; 9 bases are a match to TRBD1. Trimming cost V 3 bases and J 0 bases; bases outside gene matches: 3. The CDR3 covers 16 residues. The V gene's germline CDR1 is SGHRS and CDR2 YFSETQ. In DNA form, the CDR3 reads TGCGCCAGCAGCTCGACAGGGGGGCCGAACACCGGGGAGCTGTTTTTT. This sequence encodes CASSSTGGPNTGELFF.

Comments on this clone: The same CDR3 arises from other DNA sequences in this sample as well. The gene calls are TRBV9 and TRBJ1-3; no firm D call. V lost 3 bases to trimming and J lost 4 bases, with 8 bases between them. The CDR3 length is 13 residues. Per germline, CDR1 SGDLS and CDR2 YYNGEE. The CDR3 bases are TGTGCCAGCAGCGCAAACTCGGGAAACACCATATATTTT. Translating it yields CASSANSGNTIYF.

Comments on this clone: Other nucleotide sequences from this sample produce the same CDR3. The chain carries TRBV9 and TRBJ2-5; TRBD2 is a possible D gene (6 bases). The CDR3 runs 14 residues. CDR1 and CDR2 (germline): SGDLS, YYNGEE. Trimming stripped 0 bases from V and 4 bases from J, with 10 bases between. For the CDR3, the DNA is TGTGCCAGCAGCGTAGCGGTCGGGGGAGAGACCCAGTACTTC. This sequence encodes CASSVAVGGETQYF.

This chain uses TRBV5-3 with TRBJ1-4, with D possibly being TRBD1 (6 bases). TRBV5-3 is an open reading frame, and its role is uncertain. Trimming removed 0 bases at V and 7 bases at J, with 10 bases between. This CDR3 has 14 residues. The CDR3 sequence is CARSLEDSCEKLFF. The CDR3 nucleotides read TGTGCCAGAAGCTTGGAGGACAGTTGTGAAAAACTGTTTTTT.

The chain has TRBV7-3 and TRBJ2-1, with 7 nucleotides matching TRBD1. The V and J ends lost 1 base and 4 bases, in that order; junction bases with no gene match: 4. The germline V gene encodes CDR1 SGHTA and CDR2 FQGTGA. This CDR3 has 15 residues. CDR3 DNA sequence: TGTGCCAGCAGCTTAAAGGGACAGTGGTACAATGAGCAGTTCTTC. This encodes CASSLKGQWYNEQFF.

The chain couples TRBV6-1 to TRBJ2-1; D ambiguous. The germline V and J ends were trimmed by 2 bases and 9 bases, with 11 bases remaining between them. The V gene's germline CDR1 is MNHNS and CDR2 SASEGT. The CDR3 is 13 amino acids. CDR3 in amino acids: CASSETRFGEQFF. The CDR3 nucleotides read TGTGCCAGCAGTGAAACTCGCTTTGGTGAGCAGTTCTTC.

This clone is a singleton in its sample. The chain joins TRBV7-3 to TRBJ1-1; D unclear. The V and J ends lost 1 base and 1 base respectively, with 7 bases between them. Germline V gene lookup returns CDR1 SGHTA and CDR2 FQGTGA. The CDR3 consists of 14 residues. The CDR3 bases are TGTGCCAGCAGCTTAAGGCAGGCGAACACTGAAGCTTTCTTT. Its protein product is CASSLRQANTEAFF.

This clone has just a few counts. The chain uses TRBV14 and TRBJ2-1; 8 nucleotides line up with TRBD1. The CDR3 has 16 amino acids. Germline-derived CDR1 and CDR2 are SGHDN and FVKESK. V shed 0 bases, J shed 2 bases, and the junction held 3 bases outside the gene matches. The CDR3 reads CASSQDTGGAYNEQFF. Written as DNA, the CDR3 is TGTGCCAGCAGCCAAGATACAGGGGGAGCCTACAATGAGCAGTTCTTC.

This chain connects TRBV5-1 to TRBJ2-1, with D maybe TRBD1 (6 bases). CDR3 length: 12 residues. The V end lost 5 bases, the J end lost 9 bases, and 12 bases lay between the germline ends. CDR1 is SGHRS and CDR2 is YFSETQ in the germline V gene. The CDR3 DNA reads TGCGCCAGCAGATCTACAGGGATTGAGCAGTTCTTC. The encoded protein is CASRSTGIEQFF.

V gene TRBV7-3 combines with J gene TRBJ2-1; D perhaps matches TRBD1 (5 bases). The CDR3 spans 16 residues. V was shortened by 0 bases and J by 0 bases, with 9 bases between the two germline ends. Germline lookup yields CDR1 SGHTA and CDR2 FQGTGA. CDR3 loop: CASSLTGHGSYNEQFF. Here the CDR3 DNA reads TGTGCCAGCAGCTTAACCGGACATGGCTCCTACAATGAGCAGTTCTTC.

V usage is TRBV3-1 (or the pseudogene TRBV3-2) and J usage is TRBJ1-1, with TRBD1 identical over 9 bases. CDR3 length: 15 residues. Germline CDR1 and CDR2: LGHDT and YNNKEL (reference sequence). V dropped 4 bases and J dropped 2; count of bases not matched to a gene: 5. In DNA form, the CDR3 reads TGTGCCAGCAGCCGACAGGGACAGGGCAACACTGAAGCTTTCTTT. Translation gives CASSRQGQGNTEAFF.

V is TRBV6-5 and J is TRBJ1-4; no reliable D call. The CDR3 length is 15 residues. Trimming removed 8 bases from V and 6 bases from J, with 19 bases in between. Germline loops: CDR1 MNHEY, CDR2 SVGAGI. The CDR3 protein is CASRDEAAPDEKLFF. The CDR3 nucleotides are TGTGCCAGCCGAGATGAGGCCGCACCGGATGAAAAACTGTTTTTT.

The chain joins TRBV19 to TRBJ2-5; a possible D gene is TRBD1 (6 bases). Germline V CDR1 and CDR2: LNHDA, SQIVND (reference sequence). V lost 6 bases, J lost 1 base, and 12 bases lay in between. This CDR3 comprises 14 residues. The CDR3 region is CASRPTGSQETQYF. CDR3 DNA: TGTGCCAGTAGACCCACAGGGTCCCAAGAGACCCAGTACTTC.

The chain is built from TRBV4-1 and TRBJ1-4; D ambiguous. Germline CDR1 reads MGHRA; CDR2 reads YSYEKL. The CDR3 is 15 residues long. The ends were cut back, 2 bases at V and 5 bases at J, with 12 bases in the middle. As DNA, the CDR3 is TGCGCCAGCAGCCAATGGAGACTGAGCAATGAAAAACTGTTTTTT. Protein product: CASSQWRLSNEKLFF.

The chain is built from TRBV14 and TRBJ1-2; no definite D call. CDR1 SGHDN and CDR2 FVKESK come from the germline V gene. The V and J ends lost 5 bases and 3 bases respectively, with 16 bases between them. The CDR3 is made up of 15 amino acids. The CDR3 protein is CASSERFGKDYGYTF. CDR3 sequence (DNA): TGTGCCAGCAGCGAGCGATTCGGCAAAGACTATGGCTACACCTTC.

This clone is a singleton in its sample. The chain is built from TRBV6-5 and TRBJ1-2; no definite D call. Between the trimmed V and J ends, which lost 6 bases and 1 base, there was a span of 12 bases. The CDR3 has 14 amino acids. Germline assignment: CDR1 MNHEY and CDR2 SVGAGI. Here the CDR3 DNA reads TGTGCCAGCAGCGGAGGAAGACTTAACTATGGCTACACCTTC. It codes for CASSGGRLNYGYTF.

This clone came up a few times. The V call is TRBV6-4, the J call TRBJ2-5, with 7 positions matching TRBD2. From germline, CDR1 is MRHNA and CDR2 SNTAGT. Unmatched junction bases numbered 3, after V lost 2 bases and J lost 0 bases. There are 15 residues in the CDR3. The CDR3 DNA reads as TGTGCCAGCAGTGACGTAGCGGGTAACCAAGAGACCCAGTACTTC. This encodes CASSDVAGNQETQYF.

This rearrangement joins TRBV5-1 to TRBJ1-6, with 9 bases matching TRBD1. CDR3 length: 15 residues. J lost 10 bases, V lost 0 bases, and 5 bases had no gene match. Germline V gene data show CDR1 as SGHRS and CDR2 as YFSETQ. Here the CDR3 DNA reads TGCGCCAGCAGCTTGGGGACAGGGGTGGACTCACCCCTCCACTTT. It encodes CASSLGTGVDSPLHF.

This clone was seen just once. The chain links TRBV4-1 to TRBJ1-5; D is perhaps TRBD1 (5 bases). Germline loops: CDR1 MGHRA, CDR2 YSYEKL. V was trimmed by 1 base and J by 0 bases, leaving 25 bases between them. This CDR3 region has 21 residues. The CDR3 reads CASSQVSLFTGVLYSNQPQHF. The DNA of the CDR3 is TGCGCCAGCAGCCAAGTTTCTCTTTTCACAGGAGTTCTTTATAGCAATCAGCCCCAGCATTTT.

This clone was picked up one time. The chain recombines TRBV9 with TRBJ1-3; D remains unclear. V was clipped by 1 base and J by 2 bases, with 7 bases between them. This CDR3 region has 14 residues. CDR1 and CDR2 (germline): SGDLS, YYNGEE. The CDR3 sequence: CASSVQAAGNTIYF. The CDR3, as DNA: TGTGCCAGCAGCGTACAGGCTGCTGGAAACACCATATATTTT.